This T cell receptor beta chain was found in a study of T cells in Graves' hyperthyroidism and ophthalmopathy. This clonotype was detected only a few times. Its matching antigen is unknown. Using RNA transcripts as the source, TCR beta CDR3 regions were amplified. HTBI primers were the set used in a first-round RT-PCR of the TCR CDR3. TCRdb reprocessed the multiplex PCR reads with MiXCR, giving one entry per CDR3 protein. The table shows about 640,000 distinct CDR3 sequences, with more than 20% occurring only once. The germline V gene encodes CDR1 GTSNPN and CDR2 SVGIG (reference sequence). This CDR3 comprises 14 residues. Between the trimmed V and J ends, which lost 1 base and 3 bases, there was a span of 13 bases. Study findings and constraints: A model using 13 V-J features told ophthalmopathy apart from stable hyperthyroidism.

The TCR was taken from a man younger than 40 with Graves' ophthalmopathy. Sample: blood. The V call is TRBV30, the J call TRBJ2-7, with D possibly being TRBD2 (6 bases). CDR3 sequence reads: CAWSAPGGGYEQYF. The CDR3 DNA reads TGTGCCTGGAGTGCCCCCGGGGGTGGCTACGAGCAGTACTTC.